This TCR beta chain is drawn from a study of Tregs in tolerant kidney transplant recipients. Study-level background: The nonmyeloablative bone marrow transplants came from related graft donors, with transient mixed chimerism. Notes on the study in general: Activated donor B cell expansion appeared to reveal the most relevant donor-specific TCRbeta repertoire. The small number of patients limits these findings pending further validation.

CDR1 and CDR2 (germline): SGHAT, FQNNGV. This CDR3 is 15 amino acids long. Germline trimming cut 1 base from V and 7 bases from J; bases unmatched to any gene: 9. In the case of this clone: Antigen: not known.

Only in-frame clones appear in the TCRdb table, and some are missing; sequencing was by immunoSEQ multiplex PCR. The sample consists of 60,000 to 75,000 clones, approximately 85% of them appearing once. This TCR was sampled from a human donor who received a combined kidney and bone marrow transplant. The chain carries TRBV11-2 and TRBJ1-1; 7 bases align to TRBD1. Sequences were derived from Tregs from blood, sampled before the transplant. DNA of the CDR3: TGTGCCAGCAGCTTAGGGACAGGTGGGTTGGTTGAAGCTTTCTTT. Residues: CASSLGTGGLVEAFF.